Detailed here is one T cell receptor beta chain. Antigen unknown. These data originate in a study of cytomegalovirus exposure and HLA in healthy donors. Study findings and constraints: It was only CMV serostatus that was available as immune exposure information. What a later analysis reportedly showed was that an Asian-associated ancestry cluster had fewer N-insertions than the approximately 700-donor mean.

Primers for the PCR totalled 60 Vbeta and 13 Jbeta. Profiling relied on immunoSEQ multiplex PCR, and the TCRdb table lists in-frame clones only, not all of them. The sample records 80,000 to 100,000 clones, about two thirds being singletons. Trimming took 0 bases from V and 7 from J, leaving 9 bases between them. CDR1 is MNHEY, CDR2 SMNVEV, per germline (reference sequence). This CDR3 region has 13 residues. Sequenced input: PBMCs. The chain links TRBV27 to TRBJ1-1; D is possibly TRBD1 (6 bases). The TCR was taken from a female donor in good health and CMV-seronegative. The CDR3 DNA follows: TGTGCCAGCAGTTTATCTAGGACAGTTGAAGCTTTCTTT. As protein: CASSLSRTVEAFF.